This entry lists 7 T cell receptor beta chains sequenced from one sample in a study of T cells after yellow fever vaccination. TCRdb independently ran MiXCR on the 5' RACE reads; one entry per CDR3 protein. The profile covers about 85,000 distinct CDR3 sequences, with 10% to 15% appearing a single time and about 26% taken by the ten largest. This specimen consisted of CD8+ T cells not binding an NS4B(214-222) dextramer, sorted from PBMCs, obtained approximately 22 days after the first yellow fever vaccination. The source is a man younger than 35 who received the YFV17D yellow fever vaccine.

This clonotype has a handful of counts. The rearrangement links TRBV2 to TRBJ2-7, with 7 bases matching TRBD1. The V and J ends lost 9 bases and 3 bases, in that order; junction bases with no gene match: 8. Germline values: CDR1 SNHLY, CDR2 FYNNEI. This CDR3 has 13 residues. The CDR3 loop is CARTSTGNYEQYF. The CDR3 DNA follows: TGTGCCAGAACCTCGACAGGGAACTACGAGCAGTACTTC.

The chain has TRBV12-3 or TRBV12-4 and TRBJ2-1; 10 nucleotides align to TRBD1. V dropped 6 bases and J dropped 5; count of bases not matched to a gene: 4. The CDR3 runs 14 residues. CDR3 residues: CASSQGQGNNEQFF. CDR3 DNA sequence: TGTGCCAGCAGCCAGGGACAGGGGAACAATGAGCAGTTCTTC.

This clonotype appeared a few times. This rearrangement joins TRBV28 to TRBJ2-7; the D call may be TRBD1 or TRBD2 (5 bases each). Germline CDR1 reads MDHEN; CDR2 reads SYDVKM. CDR3 length: 16 amino acids. Trimming took off 5 bases at V and 7 bases at J, with 24 bases between the two ends. The CDR3 loop reads CASSAETSRGWLEQYV. The CDR3 DNA is TGTGCCAGCAGTGCCGAAACTTCGAGGGGCTGGCTGGAGCAGTACGTC.

V and J are TRBV7-6 and TRBJ2-7, with unresolved D. The ends were cut back, 1 base at V and 3 bases at J, with 10 bases in the middle. In germline, CDR1 is SGHVS, CDR2 FNYEAQ. The length of the CDR3 is 14 residues. The CDR3 DNA reads as TGTGCCAGCAGCTTAGACTCCTACCTCTACGAGCAGTACTTC. It codes for CASSLDSYLYEQYF. Filled out from reference TRBV7-6 and TRBJ2-7, the complete variable domain reads GAGVSQSPRYKVTKRGQDVALRCDPISGHVSLYWYRQALGQGPEFLTYFNYEAQQDKSGLPNDRFSAERPEGSISTLTIQRTEQRDSAMYRCASSLDSYLYEQYFGPGTRLTVT.

V usage is TRBV10-2 and J usage is TRBJ1-2; D gene unclear. CDR1 is WSHSY, CDR2 SAAADI, per germline. V lost 1 base and J 8 bases, leaving 14 bases between the germline ends. CDR3 length: 14 residues. The CDR3 loop is CASSEWKVPQGYTF. The CDR3 DNA reads TGCGCCAGCAGTGAGTGGAAAGTCCCACAGGGCTACACCTTC.

This clonotype was seen more than once but under ten times. The chain carries TRBV5-5 and TRBJ1-1; D remains unclear. With 1 base removed from V and 2 bases from J, the gap between germline ends came to 9 bases. CDR1 and CDR2 from the germline V gene are SGHKS and YYEKEE (reference sequence). This CDR3 is 14 amino acids long. The CDR3 bases are TGTGCCAGCAGCTTGCGCGCGATAAACACTGAAGCTTTCTTT. This sequence encodes CASSLRAINTEAFF.

A word on this clonotype: A read error may produce the germline difference seen at one junction end. This rearrangement joins TRBV6-1 to TRBJ2-2; TRBD1 aligns across 7 bases. The CDR3 covers 13 residues. The V gene's germline CDR1 is MNHNS and CDR2 SASEGT. CDR3 sequence reads: CASRDRATWELFF. The CDR3 nucleotides read TGTGCCAGCCGAGACAGGGCCACCTGGGAGCTGTTTTTT.